Given below is one T cell receptor beta chain in context. The antigen it binds to is not known. Base qualities are not at hand, and no much larger clone is one base apart. The data were obtained in a study of CD8 T cells in ankylosing spondylitis listed by TCRdb under 2017. Notes on the research overall: The study set out to find disease-linked TCR variants by profiling T cell receptor beta repertoires in ankylosing spondylitis patients and healthy donors. The full study cohort comprised roughly 24 ankylosing spondylitis patients and some 100 healthy donors. Samples of peripheral blood were taken, and for ankylosing spondylitis patients, synovial fluid was collected as well. Results and caveats for the whole study, not just this receptor: Blood from ankylosing spondylitis patients appeared to be characterized by a TCR beta motif composed of under 10 highly homologous amino acid variants. Some of the motif variants had been reported before in the synovial fluid and blood of reactive arthritis patients, a finding that suggests common disease-initiation mechanisms. Significant enrichment of the disease-linked clones was reported in matched synovial fluid samples from ankylosing spondylitis patients. The disease-linked clones had a CD8+ phenotype and were found at relatively low frequencies in peripheral blood.

The sequencer was an Illumina HiSeq 2500. TCR beta libraries were prepared by quantitative 5'-RACE with molecular barcodes. The study's own analysis went as follows. Disease-linked TCR variants were identified with a new computational method built on a probabilistic model of VDJ rearrangement. The public sequencing data were trimmed at Q25 with fastp and processed into clonotypes with MiXCR by TCRdb, which kept only in-frame beta chains. Identical CDR3 protein sequences are pooled into one entry, listed with their most common genes and DNA. V and J calls and clone size were set by TCRdb, not the authors. Within this sample are about 440,000 distinct CDR3 sequences, with roughly 15% of them counted one time only. 1% of the sample rests with the top ten. Cut back by 0 bases and 1 base, the V and J ends lie 7 bases apart. Reading from cysteine to phenylalanine, the CDR3 counts 14 amino acids. Kept here is only the CDR3 DNA, which spans 42 bases and is read in frame from base 1. The germline V gene sets CDR1 to SGHRS and CDR2 to YFSETQ.

The specimen sequenced was blood, either unsorted or a sorted T cell fraction (not recorded which). The receptor was derived from a male donor with ankylosing spondylitis. The sequence links TRBV5-1 to TRBJ2-5, with no reliable assignment of the D segment. The sequenced DNA is TGCGCCAGCAGCTTGGGACCAACCCAAGAGACCCAGTACTTC. It translates as CASSLGPTQETQYF.